This T cell receptor beta chain was sequenced in a study of T-cell memory formation after mild COVID-19. TCRdb redid the calling of the 5' RACE reads with MiXCR, one entry per CDR3 protein. Of about 620,000 distinct CDR3 sequences in the sample, roughly 18% were seen once. Study results and limitations: CD4+ bias marked clones expanding day 15 to 37, unlike balanced contracting clones. Researchers could not confirm that second-wave clones peaking on day 37 targeted SARS-CoV-2.

With regard to this clonotype: Its target is not known.

The TCR sequence derives from an adult woman who had mild COVID-19 (a few samples of this study predate the infection). Cell type and time point are not known. The source material was PBMCs or a T cell subset sorted from them (not recorded which).

In DNA, the CDR3 is TGTGCCAGCAGTCCGGGACACATGATATGGGATGAGCAGTTCTTC. Amino acid sequence: CASSPGHMIWDEQFF. The V gene is TRBV6-2 or TRBV6-3, the J gene TRBJ2-1, with D tentatively TRBD1 (6 bases). Trimming cost V 5 bases and J 8 bases, with 19 bases left between them. Per the germline V gene, CDR1 is MNHEY and CDR2 is SVGEGT. The CDR3 loop spans 15 amino acids.